The rows below give T cell receptor beta chains drawn from one sample of a study of blood T cell repertoires in COVID-19. Sequencing used immunoSEQ multiplex PCR; TCRdb keeps in-frame clones, though not all of them. The sample shows roughly 250,000 clones, around 85% of them seen only once. Sample: peripheral blood. These receptors came from a woman aged 80 or older with acute or convalescent COVID-19. Both conserved end residues are part of each CDR3. D genes are given only for firm matches. Size is omitted from some rows. Given values are once, few, many or a class for expanded clones.

TRBV5-8	-	-	TRBJ1-4	TGTGCCAGCAGCTTGAAGGGCGGGCAGGTAGCTGAAAAACTGTTTTTT	CASSLKGGQVAEKLFF
TRBV6-5	TRBD1	-	TRBJ1-4	TGTGCCAGCCGGGGGACAGGGGGCCTGGAAAAACTGTTTTTT	CASRGTGGLEKLFF
TRBV5-4	TRBD2	-	TRBJ2-3	TGTGCCAGCAGCTTAACGCCACTAGCGGGGGGGCCAGATACGCAGTATTTT	CASSLTPLAGGPDTQYF
TRBV27	TRBD2	-	TRBJ2-2	TGTGCCAGCAGTGTTCGTGGACTAGCGGGGGGTAACACCGGGGAGCTGTTTTTT	CASSVRGLAGGNTGELFF
TRBV27	-	few	TRBJ1-1	TGTGCCAGCAGTTTTGGGGACTACACTGAAGCTTTCTTT	CASSFGDYTEAFF
TRBV19	-	-	TRBJ2-3	TGTGCCAGTCCCAGGGGTGACACAGATACGCAGTATTTT	CASPRGDTDTQYF
TRBV28	TRBD1	-	TRBJ1-4	TGTGCCAGCAGTTTAGGGGGACAGGGTAATGAAAAACTGTTTTTT	CASSLGGQGNEKLFF
TRBV5-1	-	-	TRBJ2-7	TGCGCCAGCAGCCCCGGGACAATAGACTCCTACGAGCAGTACTTC	CASSPGTIDSYEQYF
TRBV27	-	-	TRBJ2-2	TGTGCCAGCAGCCGCCCCCAGGGGACCGGGGAGCTGTTTTTT	CASSRPQGTGELFF
TRBV19	-	-	TRBJ1-6	TGTGCCAGTAGCCAATTCGGGACACCCCTCCACTTT	CASSQFGTPLHF
TRBV28	-	once	TRBJ1-1	TGTGCCAGCAGTTTATGGGGGGGGTTCCCCGCGGATGATGACACTGAAGCTTTCTTT	CASSLWGGFPADDDTEAFF
TRBV5-1	TRBD1	-	TRBJ2-3	TGCGCCAGCGACCTAGGGGGCAACACAGATACGCAGTATTTT	CASDLGGNTDTQYF
TRBV4-1	TRBD1	-	TRBJ1-1	TGCGCCAGCAGCCGGGGGACAGGGATGAACACTGAAGCTTTCTTT	CASSRGTGMNTEAFF
TRBV6-4	TRBD1	once	TRBJ1-6	TGTGCCAGCAGCGAATGGGGACAGGCGAATTCACCCCTCCACTTT	CASSEWGQANSPLHF
TRBV2	TRBD1	-	TRBJ2-1	TGTGCCAGCACCCTCGACAGGGGTGAGCAGTTCTTC	CASTLDRGEQFF
TRBV7-8	-	-	TRBJ2-3	TGTGCCAGCAGCTTAGGCTCCCCGGGAAATACGCAGTATTTT	CASSLGSPGNTQYF
TRBV18	TRBD2	-	TRBJ2-7	TGTGCCAGCTCACGGGAGACGGGGGGGCCGGGCGAGCAGTACTTC	CASSRETGGPGEQYF
TRBV27	-	once	TRBJ2-7	TGTGCCAGCAGCCGATACGGTACAGGGAGCTCCTACGAGCAGTACTTC	CASSRYGTGSSYEQYF
TRBV5-6	TRBD1	-	TRBJ1-2	TGTGCCAGCAGCTTGGGCAGGGGGATGGGGAACTATGGCTACACCTTC	CASSLGRGMGNYGYTF
TRBV7-2	-	few	TRBJ2-7	TGTGCCAGCAGCTTCGCCGACAGAAGCTCCTACGAGCAGTACTTC	CASSFADRSSYEQYF
TRBV7-2	TRBD2	few	TRBJ2-1	TGTGCCAGCAGCCAGCGGGGGGCGGGAGTAAATGAGCAGTTCTTC	CASSQRGAGVNEQFF
TRBV5-1	TRBD2	-	TRBJ2-2	TGCGCCAGCAGCGGGACTAGCGGGGGCCAGGGCGGGGAGCTGTTTTTT	CASSGTSGGQGGELFF
TRBV2	TRBD1	once	TRBJ2-2	TGTGCCAGCAGGACAGGGACGAACACCGGGGAGCTGTTTTTT	CASRTGTNTGELFF
TRBV29-1	-	-	TRBJ2-7	TGCAGCTTCACGGAGGGATCCGAGCAGTACTTC	CSFTEGSEQYF
TRBV19	-	-	TRBJ2-5	TGTGCCAGTAGTATAGCCTCACGGGAGACCCAGTACTTC	CASSIASRETQYF
TRBV5-1	TRBD1	-	TRBJ1-2	TGCGCCAGCAGCCCTGGGACAGGGGGCGGCTATGGCTACACCTTC	CASSPGTGGGYGYTF
TRBV5-1	-	-	TRBJ2-3	TGCGCCAGCAGCTTGGGACCGGGGGGCGGCCGGGATACGCAGTATTTT	CASSLGPGGGRDTQYF
TRBV2	TRBD1	-	TRBJ1-4	TGTGCCAGCAACCTCGACAGGGGAGAATATGAAAAACTGTTTTTT	CASNLDRGEYEKLFF
TRBV19	-	-	TRBJ1-1	TGTGCCAGTACCAACGGGGGGAGGGCTGAAGCTTTCTTT	CASTNGGRAEAFF
TRBV7-9	TRBD1	once	TRBJ1-5	TGTGCCAGCAGCTTAGGGGACAGTCAGCCCCAGCATTTT	CASSLGDSQPQHF
TRBV9	-	-	TRBJ2-3	TGTGCCAGCAGCGTAGAAACAGGAGCCACAGATACGCAGTATTTT	CASSVETGATDTQYF
TRBV18	-	-	TRBJ1-2	TGTGCCAGCTCACCACGGGGGGACTATGGCTACACCTTC	CASSPRGDYGYTF
TRBV9	TRBD2	-	TRBJ2-3	TGTGCCAGCACCAGGACTAGCGGCACAGATACGCAGTATTTT	CASTRTSGTDTQYF
TRBV7-3	-	-	TRBJ1-2	TGTGCCAGCAGCCCCTGGGGAGGGGGTAACTATGGCTACACCTTC	CASSPWGGGNYGYTF
TRBV7-3	-	few	TRBJ1-2	TGTGCCAGCAGCTTAACCGGGGGTGACTATGGCTACACCTTC	CASSLTGGDYGYTF
TRBV2	-	-	TRBJ2-2	TGTGCCAGCAGTGAAGCTCAGGGTATCGGGGAGCTGTTTTTT	CASSEAQGIGELFF
TRBV30	TRBD1	-	TRBJ1-1	TGTGCCTGGTGGGACAGGGGGACTGAAGCTTTCTTT	CAWWDRGTEAFF
TRBV3-1/TRBV3-2	-	-	TRBJ1-2	TGTGCCAGCAGCCCCCGACAAAGGCAGTACTATGGCTACACCTTC	CASSPRQRQYYGYTF
TRBV4-2	-	few	TRBJ1-2	TGTGCCAGCAGCCAAGATGCCCGGACAGTACTCTATGGCTACACCTTC	CASSQDARTVLYGYTF
TRBV27	-	-	TRBJ2-3	TGTGCCAGCAGTTCGCGCGGGGGCAGGACAGATACGCAGTATTTT	CASSSRGGRTDTQYF
TRBV10-3	-	-	TRBJ1-4	TGTGCCATCGGCGGGGCAACTAATGAAAAACTGTTTTTT	CAIGGATNEKLFF
TRBV5-1	TRBD1	-	TRBJ2-5	TGCGCCAGCAACCCTCGGACAGGGTCTCAAGAGACCCAGTACTTC	CASNPRTGSQETQYF
TRBV4-2	TRBD2	-	TRBJ2-2	TGTGCCAGCAGTTCGGGGGGGGCGGGTTTTCCCAACACCGGGGAGCTGTTTTTT	CASSSGGAGFPNTGELFF
TRBV7-3	TRBD1	-	TRBJ2-1	TGTGCCAGCAGCTTTGACAGGGGATCCTACAATGAGCAGTTCTTC	CASSFDRGSYNEQFF
TRBV7-9	-	-	TRBJ1-2	TGTGCCAGCAGCCCCCGGACACAGATTTATGGCTACACCTTC	CASSPRTQIYGYTF
TRBV2	-	-	TRBJ2-5	TGTGCCAGCAGTCCCCAAGGGGGGGGCGCCCCAACCCAGTACTTC	CASSPQGGGAPTQYF
TRBV2	TRBD1	-	TRBJ1-1	TGTGCCAGCAGTATAGGGACAGGGTGGACTGAAGCTTTCTTT	CASSIGTGWTEAFF
TRBV28	TRBD2	-	TRBJ2-1	TGTGCCAGCAGCGGGAGGCTAGTAAGCAATGAGCAGTTCTTC	CASSGRLVSNEQFF
TRBV25-1	TRBD1	-	TRBJ2-2	TGTGCCAGCAGTGCTGACAGGGGCACCGGGGAGCTGTTTTTT	CASSADRGTGELFF
TRBV28	TRBD1	-	TRBJ1-5	TGTGCCAGCAGTTTGGGGCAGGGGGCCCAACCCCAGCATTTT	CASSLGQGAQPQHF
TRBV28	-	-	TRBJ1-2	TGTGCCAGCAGTAACCGGGCGGGCTATGGCTACACCTTC	CASSNRAGYGYTF
TRBV28	-	-	TRBJ1-4	TGTGCCTCCGAGTGGAATGAAAAACTGTTTTTT	CASEWNEKLFF
TRBV6-5	TRBD2	-	TRBJ2-7	TGTGCCAGCACCCGAGCGGGGGGATCCTACGAGCAGTACTTC	CASTRAGGSYEQYF
TRBV27	TRBD2	-	TRBJ2-5	TGTGCCAGCAGTCCCCAGGGTAGCGGGGATCGGGGGACCCAGTACTTC	CASSPQGSGDRGTQYF
TRBV5-4	TRBD1	once	TRBJ1-1	TGTGCCAGCAGCCCGGCCCGAGGGCAGAACAGGGGAGACACTGAAGCTTTCTTT	CASSPARGQNRGDTEAFF